A selection of T cell receptor beta chains follows, all from one sample in a study of glioma-infiltrating T cells. In TCRdb, the multiplex PCR reads were re-called with MiXCR into one record per CDR3 protein. The sample records about 140,000 distinct CDR3 sequences, roughly 43% being singletons. The source material was glioma tissue, nonneoplastic brain tissue, or PBMCs (not recorded which). The receptor source for this set is a human donor with low-grade glioma or glioblastoma, undergoing nonglioma brain surgery, or in good health (not recorded which). Each CDR3 is given with its conserved first and last residue. The order of the fields is V gene, J gene, CDR3 protein.

TRBV2,TRBJ2-7,CASSELGTLYEQYF
TRBV24-1,TRBJ2-3,CATSDLIADTDTQYF
TRBV25-1,TRBJ1-2,CASSEKGINLYGYTF
TRBV6-1,TRBJ1-2,CASSRDSYGYTF
TRBV27,TRBJ1-6,CASSLSSYNSPLHF
TRBV7-8,TRBJ1-1,CASSFDYTEAFF
TRBV28,TRBJ2-5,CASSSTQSAFKETQYF
TRBV7-2,TRBJ2-3,CASSYRTDFTDTQYF
TRBV7-2,TRBJ1-5,CASSLGENQPQHF
TRBV4-1,TRBJ2-3,CASSQAGDRDTQYF
TRBV6-6,TRBJ1-1,CASSYSRTGPWNTEAFF
TRBV6-6,TRBJ2-7,CASSYRARGAYEQYF
TRBV7-2,TRBJ1-6,CASSSGQEPNSPLHF
TRBV27,TRBJ1-1,CASSLMTGGWNTEAFF
TRBV29-1,TRBJ1-1,CSALLTWDTEAFF
TRBV2,TRBJ1-1,CASTSLNTEAFF
TRBV20-1,TRBJ1-1,CSAPKIIDQNTEAFF
TRBV18,TRBJ1-2,CASSPRQVYGYTF
TRBV15,TRBJ2-5,CATSRDQAGETQYF
TRBV28,TRBJ1-5,CASSLRGRQPQHF
TRBV4-1,TRBJ1-6,CASSPQLFNSPLHF
TRBV20-1,TRBJ2-1,CSARIGVAENNEQFF
TRBV6-2/TRBV6-3,TRBJ2-1,CASSPEPGPAVNEQFF
TRBV29-1,TRBJ2-7,CSVRDSSYEQYF
TRBV14,TRBJ2-3,CASSAGGTQYF
TRBV25-1,TRBJ1-1,CASRYSGNTEAFF
TRBV4-1,TRBJ2-3,CASSQGGGGGVQDTQYF
TRBV6-1,TRBJ2-5,CASSPSRRGQETQYF
TRBV28,TRBJ2-1,CASSSGTPGSRFF
TRBV4-1,TRBJ1-5,CASSQAARVGQPQHF
TRBV20-1,TRBJ1-1,CSASDRVRPEAFF
TRBV7-9,TRBJ1-5,CASSAGQGRNQPQHF
TRBV6-1,TRBJ2-7,CASSSYGQALYSYEQYF
TRBV7-2,TRBJ2-5,CASSSRLTSGLPQETQYF
TRBV12-3/TRBV12-4,TRBJ2-3,CASQRATDTQYF
TRBV12-3/TRBV12-4,TRBJ1-2,CASSSRTGKGYGYTF
TRBV10-3,TRBJ1-5,CAISADRNSNQPQHF